Presented here are 10 T cell receptor beta chains from one specimen sequenced in a study of beta chain features in type 1 diabetes. Since all of the isolated RNA was reverse transcribed, expressed TCRB transcripts were what got sequenced. Some clones are missing from TCRdb's copy, which holds only in-frame ones; the method was immunoSEQ multiplex PCR. This table holds 400,000 to 450,000 clones, roughly 14% found once. Sequencing was performed on naive CD4+ T cells from blood. The receptors stem from a man aged 25 to 45 in good health.

This clone has just a few counts. V usage is TRBV2 and J usage is TRBJ1-2; D is possibly TRBD1 (6 bases). The CDR3 length is 13 residues. Trimming took off 6 bases at V and 1 base at J, with 9 bases between the two ends. Germline CDR1 and CDR2: SNHLY and FYNNEI. CDR3 DNA: TGTGCCAGCAGGGTACAGGGTAACTATGGCTACACCTTC. Amino acid sequence: CASRVQGNYGYTF.

This clone was observed a few times. The chain employs TRBV4-1 and TRBJ2-7, with TRBD1 identical over 8 bases. V lost 1 base to trimming and J lost 3 bases; unmatched junction nucleotides: 5. The CDR3 spans 15 residues. CDR1 MGHRA and CDR2 YSYEKL come from the germline V gene. In nucleotides, the CDR3 is TGCGCCAGCAGCCAAGTGGGGACAGGCCGCTACGAGCAGTACTTC. Translating gives CASSQVGTGRYEQYF.

The chain uses TRBV6-5 and TRBJ2-1; TRBD1 matches at 7 bases. The CDR3 runs to 15 residues. J gave up 7 bases and V 6 bases, and 12 bases lay outside the gene matches. Germline V gives CDR1 MNHEY, CDR2 SVGAGI. CDR3 DNA sequence: TGTGCCAGCAGGCCCGGAGAAGGGGGCAGGAATGAGCAGTTCTTC. It translates to CASRPGEGGRNEQFF.

J is TRBJ1-1 and V is TRBV9, with 8 positions matching TRBD1. This CDR3 spans 15 amino acids. Germline trimming cut 3 bases from V and 0 bases from J; bases unmatched to any gene: 4. The V gene's germline CDR1 is SGDLS and CDR2 YYNGEE. The CDR3 region has the DNA TGTGCCAGCAGCGCGCGGACAGGGCTGAACACTGAAGCTTTCTTT. Its translation: CASSARTGLNTEAFF.

This clone was recorded a few times. One junction end disagrees with the germline gene, perhaps due to a read error. The gene calls are TRBV7-9 and TRBJ2-1; the D call may be TRBD1 or TRBD2 (6 bases each). This CDR3 contains 13 residues. Germline CDR1 is SEHNR and CDR2 is FQNEAQ (reference sequence). The CDR3 DNA is TGTGCCAGCAGCCATGCGCGGGGATTGGGACACCTCTTC. It codes for CASSHARGLGHLF.

The chain carries TRBV30 and TRBJ2-1; D is unresolved. The germline V gene has CDR1 GTSNPN and CDR2 SVGIG (reference sequence). V was shortened by 0 bases and J by 16 bases, with 13 bases between the two germline ends. The CDR3 contains 11 residues. CDR3 amino acids: CAWSVVMPLFF. CDR3 nucleotides: TGTGCCTGGAGTGTCGTGATGCCGCTCTTCTTC.

The chain has TRBV7-2 and TRBJ2-5; 8 nucleotides agree with TRBD2. V shed 4 bases, J shed 5 bases, and the junction held 9 bases outside the gene matches. Germline CDR1 reads SGHTA; CDR2 reads FQGNSA. This CDR3 contains 15 residues. This chain's CDR3 is CASSSAGVSWETQYF. The CDR3 nucleotides read TGTGCCAGCAGCTCAGCGGGAGTTTCTTGGGAGACCCAGTACTTC.

The sample holds many counts of this clone. The gene calls are TRBV30 and TRBJ2-1; TRBD2 aligns across 13 bases. Germline V gives CDR1 GTSNPN, CDR2 SVGIG (reference sequence). The CDR3 contains 15 residues. The junction had 6 bases not matched to a gene; V was cut back by 0 bases and J by 10 bases. The CDR3 region is CAWSVLTSGRSEQFF. Written as DNA, the CDR3 is TGTGCCTGGAGTGTCCTGACTAGCGGGAGGTCCGAGCAGTTCTTC.

This clone was observed a few times. An end of the junction does not agree with germline; a read error may underlie this. The V gene is TRBV7-7, the J gene TRBJ2-2; D is ambiguous. CDR1 SSHAT and CDR2 FNYEAQ come from the germline V gene (reference sequence). The CDR3 has 14 amino acids. CDR3 sequence: CASSSTQNAGELFF. For the CDR3, the DNA is TGTGCTAGCAGCTCAACGCAGAACGCCGGGGAGCTGTTTTTT. Filled out from reference TRBV7-7 and TRBJ2-2, the complete variable domain reads GAGVSQSPRYKVTKRGQDVTLRCDPISSHATLYWYQQALGQGPEFLTYFNYEAQPDKSGLPSDRFSAERPEGSISTLTIQRTEQRDSAMYRCASSSTQNAGELFFGEGSRLTVL.

The table lists this clone with a count of one. The chain combines TRBV11-2 with TRBJ2-3, with a weak D call TRBD2 (5 bases). V lost 1 base, J lost 4 bases, and 12 bases lay in between. Germline-derived CDR1 and CDR2 are SGHAT and FQNNGV. CDR3 length: 15 amino acids. For the CDR3, the DNA is TGTGCCAGCAGCTTAGCTCGTCGACTATCAGATACGCAGTATTTT. Its translation: CASSLARRLSDTQYF.